The TCR beta chain under discussion was sequenced for a study of control samples from healthy donors and cancer patients. The assay was immunoSEQ multiplex PCR, and TCRdb's table has in-frame clones only and misses some. The sample has tens of thousands of clones, 80% to 95% seen once. The sample comprised PBMCs. The sequence was collected from a woman in her forties with head and neck cancer.

As DNA, the CDR3 is TGTGCCAGCAGCCCCACGGGAGGCATGAACACCGGGGAGCTGTTTTTT. Its translation is CASSPTGGMNTGELFF. The chain is built from TRBV7-9 and TRBJ2-2, with 7 bases that match TRBD2. The CDR3 is 16 residues long. In germline, CDR1 is SEHNR, CDR2 FQNEAQ (reference sequence). V gave up 5 bases and J gave up 1 base; unmatched junction bases: 7.